These 27 T cell receptor beta chains were sequenced from one sample in a study of cytotoxic CD8 clonotypes in ibrutinib-treated CLL. The repertoire was sequenced with immunoSEQ multiplex PCR; TCRdb's copy has only in-frame clones and lacks some. This sample has 25,000 to 30,000 clones, with about 70% found just once. Specimen: PBMCs, collected after 24 months of ibrutinib treatment. These receptor sequences come from a human donor with chronic lymphocytic leukemia.

This clone was recorded a few times. The chain combines TRBV7-9 with TRBJ1-2; 10 bases align to TRBD1. Per the germline V gene, CDR1 is SEHNR and CDR2 is FQNEAQ (reference sequence). The CDR3 extends over 14 amino acids. The trim removed 4 bases at V and 8 bases at J, leaving 7 bases unmatched. This CDR3 is CASSWEGTGDGYTF. The CDR3 DNA follows: TGTGCCAGCAGCTGGGAGGGGACAGGGGACGGCTACACCTTC.

The J gene is TRBJ1-5, the V gene TRBV4-3, with D hard to call. The CDR3 sequence is 15 residues long. The germline V gene encodes CDR1 LGHNA and CDR2 YSLEER. V lost 2 bases, J lost 0 bases, and 8 bases lay in between. CDR3: CASSQMVYSNQPQHF. CDR3 coding DNA: TGCGCCAGCAGCCAAATGGTTTATAGCAATCAGCCCCAGCATTTT.

V and J are TRBV19 and TRBJ2-3; 9 nucleotides align to TRBD2. Per the germline V gene, CDR1 is LNHDA and CDR2 is SQIVND (reference sequence). The CDR3 extends over 15 amino acids. Trimming cost V 2 bases and J 1 base; bases outside gene matches: 1. The CDR3 DNA reads as TGTGCCAGTAGTATACGGACTAGCGGCACAGATACGCAGTATTTT. Translation gives CASSIRTSGTDTQYF.

This clone was detected only a few times. The CDR3 loop is CASSEMGLPTDTQYF. The CDR3 DNA is TGCGCCAGCAGTGAGATGGGACTTCCCACAGATACGCAGTATTTT. The chain combines TRBV10-2 with TRBJ2-3; tentatively, D is TRBD2 (6 bases). The CDR3 length is 15 residues. Germline loops: CDR1 WSHSY, CDR2 SAAADI. Trimming removed 2 bases at V and 2 bases at J, with 11 bases between.

The chain links TRBV7-8 to TRBJ2-2, with D hard to call. There are 16 residues in the CDR3. V gave up 7 bases and J gave up 1 base, with 16 bases separating them. Germline loops: CDR1 SGHVS, CDR2 FQNEAQ. This chain's CDR3 is CASTPSQIMNTGELFF. DNA for the CDR3: TGTGCCAGCACCCCGAGCCAAATTATGAACACCGGGGAGCTGTTTTTT. Variable domain in full (rest from reference TRBV7-8 and TRBJ2-2): GAGVSQSPRYKVAKRGQDVALRCDPISGHVSLFWYQQALGQGPEFLTYFQNEAQLDKSGLPSDRFFAERPEGSVSTLKIQRTQQEDSAVYLCASTPSQIMNTGELFFGEGSRLTVL.

The chain combines TRBV25-1 with TRBJ1-3; TRBD1 agrees at 7 bases. Germline V gene lookup returns CDR1 MGHDK and CDR2 SYGVNS. The CDR3 is 16 residues long. After removal of 4 bases from V and 0 bases from J, the junction contained 6 bases not matched to a gene. The CDR3 sequence: CASSAQGVYSGNTIYF. Written as DNA, the CDR3 is TGTGCCAGCAGTGCCCAGGGGGTTTACTCTGGAAACACCATATATTTT.

In its sample, this clone was seen many times. J is TRBJ2-3 and V is TRBV6-4; D unresolved. Germline V lookup: CDR1 MRHNA, CDR2 SNTAGT. V lost 2 bases and J 0 bases, leaving 3 bases between the germline ends. The CDR3 has 13 amino acids. The CDR3, as DNA: TGTGCCAGCAGTGACAGGAGCACAGATACGCAGTATTTT. Protein: CASSDRSTDTQYF.

The gene calls are TRBV18 and TRBJ2-7; 11 bases map to TRBD1. The V and J ends lost 2 bases and 5 bases, in that order; junction bases with no gene match: 5. Germline assignment: CDR1 KGHSH and CDR2 LQKENI. There are 15 residues in the CDR3. The CDR3 loop is CASSPRGQGVDEQYF. DNA of the CDR3: TGTGCCAGCTCACCAAGGGGACAGGGGGTGGACGAGCAGTACTTC.

The chain links TRBV7-2 to TRBJ2-7, with D perhaps TRBD1 or TRBD2 (5 bases each). V was pared by 2 bases and J by 6 bases, with 17 bases between. From germline, CDR1 is SGHTA and CDR2 FQGNSA. The CDR3 spans 15 residues. The CDR3 DNA is TGTGCCAGCAGCTTAAGGGGCGACGGAGAGGGCGAGCAGTACTTC. It specifies CASSLRGDGEGEQYF.

The gene calls are TRBV9 and TRBJ1-2; D not certain. Germline CDR1 SGDLS, CDR2 YYNGEE. The CDR3 totals 14 residues. V was shortened by 4 bases and J by 8 bases, with 18 bases between the two germline ends. The chain's CDR3 is CASSSFGESVGYTF. CDR3 nucleotides: TGTGCCAGCAGCTCCTTTGGGGAAAGTGTAGGCTACACCTTC. The full variable domain, rest sourced from reference TRBV9 and TRBJ1-2, is DSGVTQTPKHLITATGQRVTLRCSPRSGDLSVYWYQQSLDQGLQFLIQYYNGEERAKGNILERFSAQQFPDLHSELNLSSLELGDSALYFCASSSFGESVGYTFGSGTRLTVV.

The chain couples TRBV19 to TRBJ1-2, with 8 bases aligning to TRBD1. CDR1 and CDR2 from the germline V gene are LNHDA and SQIVND (reference sequence). V shed 6 bases, J shed 7 bases, and the junction held 4 bases outside the gene matches. The CDR3 runs 12 residues. The CDR3 spells CASSPTGVGYTF. CDR3 bases: TGTGCCAGTAGCCCGACAGGGGTTGGCTACACCTTC.

In this sample, this clone turned up a few times. DNA of the CDR3: TGTGCCAGCAGGCTCACCTGGGACGGCTATTCACCCCTCCACTTT. As protein: CASRLTWDGYSPLHF. The rearrangement links TRBV6-5 to TRBJ1-6, with TRBD1 as a possible D gene (5 bases). CDR1 MNHEY and CDR2 SVGAGI come from the germline V gene. Between the trimmed V and J ends, which lost 6 bases and 8 bases, there was a span of 17 bases. The CDR3 spans 15 residues.

CDR3: CASSLAGQGSGANVLTF. As DNA, the CDR3 is TGTGCCAGCAGCTTAGCGGGACAGGGCTCTGGGGCCAACGTCCTGACTTTC. This chain uses TRBV7-2 with TRBJ2-6, with TRBD1 matching 9 bases. V lost 0 bases to trimming and J lost 0 bases; unmatched junction nucleotides: 0. The CDR3 sequence is 17 residues long. Germline assignment: CDR1 SGHTA and CDR2 FQGNSA.

V is TRBV19 and J is TRBJ2-5, with TRBD2 matching over 10 bases. J gave up 1 base and V 6 bases, and 8 bases lay outside the gene matches. CDR3 length equals 16 residues. Germline assignment: CDR1 LNHDA and CDR2 SQIVND (reference sequence). CDR3 bases: TGTGCCAGTAGCCTGATTAGCGGGGGGATCCAAGAGACCCAGTACTTC. Amino acids: CASSLISGGIQETQYF.

The sample holds one count of this clone. The V call is TRBV11-2, the J call TRBJ2-1, with D tentatively TRBD1 or TRBD2 (5 bases each). This CDR3 contains 15 residues. The germline V and J ends were trimmed by 0 bases and 7 bases, with 13 bases remaining between them. Germline loops: CDR1 SGHAT, CDR2 FQNNGV. The CDR3, as DNA: TGTGCCAGCAGCTTAGATGGGGCTAGCCGAAATGAGCAGTTCTTC. It translates to CASSLDGASRNEQFF.

The rearrangement uses TRBV19 and TRBJ1-1, with D hard to call. Trimming removed 1 base from V and 6 bases from J, with 12 bases in between. The CDR3 is 14 residues long. CDR1 is LNHDA and CDR2 is SQIVND in the germline V gene (reference sequence). As DNA, the CDR3 is TGTGCCAGTAGTATAGTGAAGACGTCCTCTGAAGCTTTCTTT. Translated, it gives CASSIVKTSSEAFF.

In nucleotides, the CDR3 is TGTGCCAGCAGTTACGGAGAATCAGATACGCAGTATTTT. Its translation: CASSYGESDTQYF. The chain employs TRBV6-5 and TRBJ2-3, with D hard to call. The CDR3 totals 13 residues. The germline CDR1 and CDR2 sequences are MNHEY and SVGAGI. Trimming stripped 2 bases from V and 4 bases from J, with 7 bases between.

The DNA for the CDR3 is TGTGCCAGCTCCAACCAGCTAGCGGGGGGGCATGAGCAGTACTTC. Translation gives CASSNQLAGGHEQYF. The rearrangement uses TRBV2 and TRBJ2-7; 12 nucleotides align to TRBD2. The CDR3 extends over 15 amino acids. Germline CDR1 is SNHLY and CDR2 is FYNNEI. Losses at the gene ends were 8 bases for V and 7 bases for J; bases not matched to a gene: 12.

This clone was seen only a few times. The V and J genes are TRBV29-1 and TRBJ2-1; 7 bases fit TRBD2. After removal of 2 bases from V and 3 bases from J, the junction contained 16 bases not matched to a gene. Germline V gene sequence: CDR1 SQVTM, CDR2 ANQGSEA. The CDR3 has 18 amino acids. This CDR3 is CSVERRRGSLRGYNEQFF. For the CDR3, the DNA is TGCAGCGTTGAACGGAGGCGGGGGAGCCTTAGGGGCTACAATGAGCAGTTCTTC.

CDR3 sequence: CASSAGVGTQYF. Written as DNA, the CDR3 is TGTGCCAGCAGTGCCGGGGTGGGGACCCAGTACTTC. The rearrangement uses TRBV28 and TRBJ2-5, with a possible D match to TRBD2 (5 bases). Trimming left V 5 bases short and J 7 bases short, with 11 bases between. CDR3 length: 12 amino acids. CDR1 is MDHEN and CDR2 is SYDVKM in the germline V gene. Variable domain in full (rest from reference TRBV28 and TRBJ2-5): DVKVTQSSRYLVKRTGEKVFLECVQDMDHENMFWYRQDPGLGLRLIYFSYDVKMKEKGDIPEGYSVSREKKERFSLILESASTNQTSMYLCASSAGVGTQYFGPGTRLLVL.

The rearrangement joins TRBV19 to TRBJ2-7, with D possibly being TRBD1 (6 bases). V shed 6 bases and J shed 6 bases, with 21 bases lying between them. The CDR3 extends over 15 amino acids. Germline V CDR1 and CDR2: LNHDA, SQIVND (reference sequence). CDR3 nucleotide sequence: TGTGCCAGTAGCATGACCTGGGGGCCCGACGGCGAGCAGTACTTC. Its protein is CASSMTWGPDGEQYF.

The sample holds a few counts of this clone. CDR3 sequence: CASSSQLNYGYTF. Written as DNA, the CDR3 is TGTGCCAGCAGTTCACAGCTTAACTATGGCTACACCTTC. The V gene is TRBV7-2, the J gene TRBJ1-2; no clear D. The germline gives CDR1 SGHTA, CDR2 FQGNSA. V lost 6 bases and J 1 base, leaving 9 bases between the germline ends. The CDR3 length is 13 residues.

In its sample, this clone was seen a few times. The chain is built from TRBV19 and TRBJ1-2; D unresolved. V was pared by 5 bases and J by 0 bases, with 13 bases between. The CDR3 totals 15 residues. Germline lookup yields CDR1 LNHDA and CDR2 SQIVND (reference sequence). The CDR3, as DNA: TGTGCCAGTAGTCCTGGAGGCACGACTAACTATGGCTACACCTTC. Translated, it gives CASSPGGTTNYGYTF.

V is TRBV9 and J is TRBJ2-3; D not certain. CDR1 and CDR2 from the germline V gene are SGDLS and YYNGEE. Trimming took off 6 bases at V and 2 bases at J, with 7 bases between the two ends. The CDR3 is made up of 12 amino acids. CDR3 loop: CASNLDTDTQYF. DNA of the CDR3: TGTGCCAGCAACCTAGACACAGATACGCAGTATTTT.

This chain connects TRBV5-1 to TRBJ1-5; 8 bases agree with TRBD1. Unmatched junction bases numbered 6, after V lost 0 bases and J lost 4 bases. This CDR3 has 16 residues. Germline V gives CDR1 SGHRS, CDR2 YFSETQ. The CDR3 protein is CASSLGTGGRNQPQHF. CDR3 DNA: TGCGCCAGCAGCTTGGGTACAGGGGGACGGAATCAGCCCCAGCATTTT.

The CDR3 sequence: CASRPMGAGGNQPQHF. The CDR3 DNA sequence: TGTGCCAGCAGGCCAATGGGGGCTGGGGGCAATCAGCCCCAGCATTTT. The V and J genes are TRBV28 and TRBJ1-5; maybe TRBD1 (6 bases). The V and J ends lost 6 bases and 2 bases respectively, with 17 bases between them. The CDR3 is made up of 16 amino acids. Germline CDR1 MDHEN, CDR2 SYDVKM.

This chain uses TRBV30 with TRBJ2-7; TRBD2 matches 9 bases. The CDR3 extends over 13 amino acids. CDR1 is GTSNPN and CDR2 is SVGIG in the germline V gene (reference sequence). Trimming took 4 bases from V and 13 from J; bases not matched to a gene: 14. The chain's CDR3 is CAWISPTRGGIYF. CDR3 DNA: TGTGCCTGGATTTCCCCCACGCGGGGGGGCATATACTTC. Full variable domain (outside the CDR3, taken from reference TRBV30 and TRBJ2-7): SQTIHQWPATLVQPVGSPLSLECTVEGTSNPNLYWYRQAAGRGLQLLFYSVGIGQISSEVPQNLSASRPQDRQFILSSKKLLLSDSGFYLCAWISPTRGGIYFGPGTRLTVT.